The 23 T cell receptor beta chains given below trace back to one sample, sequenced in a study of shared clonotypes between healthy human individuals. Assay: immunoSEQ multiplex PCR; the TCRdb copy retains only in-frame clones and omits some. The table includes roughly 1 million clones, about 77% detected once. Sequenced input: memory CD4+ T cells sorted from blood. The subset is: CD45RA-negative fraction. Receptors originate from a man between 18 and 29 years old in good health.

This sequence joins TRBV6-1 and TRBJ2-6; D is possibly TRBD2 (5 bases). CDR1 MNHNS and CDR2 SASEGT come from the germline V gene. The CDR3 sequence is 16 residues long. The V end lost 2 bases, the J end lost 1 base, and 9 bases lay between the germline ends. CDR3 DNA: TGTGCCAGCAGTGAACTAACGGGATCTGGGGCCAACGTCCTGACTTTC. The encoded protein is CASSELTGSGANVLTF.

The CDR3 nucleotides read TGTGCCAGCAGCGCCTATCCCCGGAGGACTAGCGGGGAATACAATGAGCAGTTCTTC. Translation: CASSAYPRRTSGEYNEQFF. The V and J genes are TRBV11-2 and TRBJ2-1; 12 bases are shared with TRBD2. The junction had 15 bases not matched to a gene; V was cut back by 5 bases and J by 4 bases. CDR3 length: 19 amino acids. Per the germline V gene, CDR1 is SGHAT and CDR2 is FQNNGV. Drawing the rest from reference TRBV11-2 and TRBJ2-1, the complete variable domain is EAGVAQSPRYKIIEKRQSVAFWCNPISGHATLYWYQQILGQGPKLLIQFQNNGVVDDSQLPKDRFSAERLKGVDSTLKIQPAKLEDSAVYLCASSAYPRRTSGEYNEQFFGPGTRLTVL.

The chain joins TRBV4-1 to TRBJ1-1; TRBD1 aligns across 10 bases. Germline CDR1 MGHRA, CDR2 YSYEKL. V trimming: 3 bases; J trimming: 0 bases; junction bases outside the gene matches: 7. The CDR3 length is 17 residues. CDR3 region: CASSHETGGALNTEAFF. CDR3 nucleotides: TGCGCCAGCAGCCACGAGACAGGGGGCGCACTGAACACTGAAGCTTTCTTT.

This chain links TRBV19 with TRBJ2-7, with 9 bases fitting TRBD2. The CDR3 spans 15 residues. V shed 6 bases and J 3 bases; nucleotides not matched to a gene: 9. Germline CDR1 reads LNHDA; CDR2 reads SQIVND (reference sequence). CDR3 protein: CASRGVAGANYEQYF. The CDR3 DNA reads TGTGCCAGTAGAGGGGTAGCGGGGGCGAACTACGAGCAGTACTTC.

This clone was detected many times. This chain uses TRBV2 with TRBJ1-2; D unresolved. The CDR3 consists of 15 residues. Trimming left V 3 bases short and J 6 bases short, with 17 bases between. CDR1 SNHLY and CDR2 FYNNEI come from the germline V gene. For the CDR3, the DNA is TGTGCCAGCAGTGATACCGGGAGCAGTGGGAATGGCTACACCTTC. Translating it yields CASSDTGSSGNGYTF. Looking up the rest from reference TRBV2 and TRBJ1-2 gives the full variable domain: EPEVTQTPSHQVTQMGQEVILRCVPISNHLYFYWYRQILGQKVEFLVSFYNNEISEKSEIFDDQFSVERPDGSNFTLKIRSTKLEDSAMYFCASSDTGSSGNGYTFGSGTRLTVV.

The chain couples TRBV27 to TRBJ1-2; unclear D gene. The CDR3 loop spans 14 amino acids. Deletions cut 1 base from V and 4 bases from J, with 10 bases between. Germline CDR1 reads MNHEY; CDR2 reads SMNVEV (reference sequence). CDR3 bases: TGTGCCAGCAGTTTATATGCCGGAACCTATGGCTACACCTTC. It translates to CASSLYAGTYGYTF.

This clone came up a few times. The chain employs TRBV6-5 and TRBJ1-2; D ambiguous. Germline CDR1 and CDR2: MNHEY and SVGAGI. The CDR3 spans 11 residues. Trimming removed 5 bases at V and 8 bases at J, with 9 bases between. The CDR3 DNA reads TGTGCCAGCAGTACTGGGTTAGGCTACACCTTC. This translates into CASSTGLGYTF.

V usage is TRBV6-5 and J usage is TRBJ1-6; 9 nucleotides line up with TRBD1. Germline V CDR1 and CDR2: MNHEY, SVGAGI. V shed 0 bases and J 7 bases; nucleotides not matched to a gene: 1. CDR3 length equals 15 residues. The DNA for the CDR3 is TGTGCCAGCAGTTACTCGACAGGGGGGAATTCACCCCTCCACTTT. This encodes CASSYSTGGNSPLHF.

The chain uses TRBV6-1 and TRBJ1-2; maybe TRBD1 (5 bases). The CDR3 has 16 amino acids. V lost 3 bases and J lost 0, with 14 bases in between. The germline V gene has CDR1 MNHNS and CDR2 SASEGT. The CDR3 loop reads CASSDPGGVPNYGYTF. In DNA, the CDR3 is TGTGCCAGCAGTGACCCCGGGGGGGTCCCTAACTATGGCTACACCTTC.

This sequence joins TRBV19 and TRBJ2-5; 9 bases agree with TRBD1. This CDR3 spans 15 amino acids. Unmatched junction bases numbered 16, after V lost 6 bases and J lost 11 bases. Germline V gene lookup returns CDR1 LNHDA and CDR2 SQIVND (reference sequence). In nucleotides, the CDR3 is TGTGCCAGTAGCCCGTCTGGGACAGGGCAGTATAGGCAGTACTTC. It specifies CASSPSGTGQYRQYF.

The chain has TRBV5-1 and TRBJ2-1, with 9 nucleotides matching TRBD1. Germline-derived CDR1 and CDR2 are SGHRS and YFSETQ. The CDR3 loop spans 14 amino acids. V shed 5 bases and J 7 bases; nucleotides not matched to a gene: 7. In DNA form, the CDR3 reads TGCGCCAGCAGTTACAGGGGGCATGAGAATGAGCAGTTCTTC. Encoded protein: CASSYRGHENEQFF.

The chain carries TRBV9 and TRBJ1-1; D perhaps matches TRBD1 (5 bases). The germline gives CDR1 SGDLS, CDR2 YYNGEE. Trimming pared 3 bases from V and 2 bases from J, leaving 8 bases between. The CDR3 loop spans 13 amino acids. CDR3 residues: CASSEGLNTEAFF. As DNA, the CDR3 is TGTGCCAGCAGCGAGGGACTCAACACTGAAGCTTTCTTT.

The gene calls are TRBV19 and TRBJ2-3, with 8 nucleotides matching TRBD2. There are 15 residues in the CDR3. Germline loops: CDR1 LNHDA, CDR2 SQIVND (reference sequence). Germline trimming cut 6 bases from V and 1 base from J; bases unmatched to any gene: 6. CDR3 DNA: TGTGCCAGTAGCGGGAGGGCCTTGGGCACAGATACGCAGTATTTT. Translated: CASSGRALGTDTQYF.

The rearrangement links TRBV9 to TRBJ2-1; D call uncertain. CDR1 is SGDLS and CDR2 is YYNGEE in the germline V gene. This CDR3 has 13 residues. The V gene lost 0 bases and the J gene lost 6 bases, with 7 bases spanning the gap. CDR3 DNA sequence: TGTGCCAGCAGCGTAGGAGCCCGCAATGAGCAGTTCTTC. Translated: CASSVGARNEQFF.

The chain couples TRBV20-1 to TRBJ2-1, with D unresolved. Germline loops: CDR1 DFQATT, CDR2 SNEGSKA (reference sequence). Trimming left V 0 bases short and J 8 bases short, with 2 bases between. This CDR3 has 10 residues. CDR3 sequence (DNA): TGCAGTGCTAGAGAATATGAGCAGTTCTTC. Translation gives CSAREYEQFF.

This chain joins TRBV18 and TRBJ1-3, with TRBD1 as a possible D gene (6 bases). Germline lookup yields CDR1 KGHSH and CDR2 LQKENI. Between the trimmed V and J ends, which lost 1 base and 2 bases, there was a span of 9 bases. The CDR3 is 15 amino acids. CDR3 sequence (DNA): TGTGCCAGCTCACCACGGGGGACAACTGGAAACACCATATATTTT. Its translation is CASSPRGTTGNTIYF.

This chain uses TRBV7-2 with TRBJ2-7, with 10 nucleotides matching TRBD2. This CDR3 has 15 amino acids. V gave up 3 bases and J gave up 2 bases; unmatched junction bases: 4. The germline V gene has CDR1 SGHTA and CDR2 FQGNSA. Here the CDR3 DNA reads TGTGCCAGCAGCTTTCAAGCGGGAGGGCCCTACGAGCAGTACTTC. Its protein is CASSFQAGGPYEQYF.

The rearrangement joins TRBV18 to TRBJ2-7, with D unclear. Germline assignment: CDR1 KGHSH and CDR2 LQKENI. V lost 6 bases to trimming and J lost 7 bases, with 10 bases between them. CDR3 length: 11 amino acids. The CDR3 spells CASSIGEEQYF. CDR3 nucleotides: TGTGCCAGCTCGATTGGGGAAGAGCAGTACTTC.

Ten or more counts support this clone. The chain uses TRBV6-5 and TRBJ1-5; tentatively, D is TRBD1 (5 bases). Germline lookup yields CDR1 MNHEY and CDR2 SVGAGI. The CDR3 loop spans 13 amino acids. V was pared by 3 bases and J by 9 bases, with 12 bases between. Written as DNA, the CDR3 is TGTGCCAGCAGTTATAAGGGGAACGGGCCCCAGCATTTT. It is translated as CASSYKGNGPQHF.

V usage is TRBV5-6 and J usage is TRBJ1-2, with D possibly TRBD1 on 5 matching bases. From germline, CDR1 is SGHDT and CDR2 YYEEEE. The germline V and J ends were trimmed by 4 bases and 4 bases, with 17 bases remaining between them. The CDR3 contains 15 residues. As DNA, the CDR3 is TGTGCCAGCAGCCCCGCAGGGCCCTCTCTCTATGGCTACACCTTC. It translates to CASSPAGPSLYGYTF.

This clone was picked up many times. The CDR3 DNA is TGTGCCAGCAGCAAAGGGGGGAGCATGGGGTACGGCTACACCTTC. Its translation: CASSKGGSMGYGYTF. The chain couples TRBV21-1 to TRBJ1-2. TRBV21-1 is deemed a pseudogene. The CDR3 has 15 amino acids.

CDR3 DNA: TGTGCCATCCAGGGCGCCGGGGGCGGAAACATTCAGTACTTC. This translates into CAIQGAGGGNIQYF. V gene TRBV28 combines with J gene TRBJ2-4; TRBD1 or TRBD2 may be the D gene (6 bases each). The V and J ends lost 10 bases and 6 bases respectively, with 19 bases between them. In germline, CDR1 is MDHEN, CDR2 SYDVKM. The CDR3 extends over 14 amino acids.

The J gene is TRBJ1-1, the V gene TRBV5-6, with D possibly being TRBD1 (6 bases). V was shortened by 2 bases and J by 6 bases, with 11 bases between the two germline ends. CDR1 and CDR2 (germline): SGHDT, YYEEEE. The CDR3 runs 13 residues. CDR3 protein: CASSFLDRSEAFF. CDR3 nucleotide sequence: TGTGCCAGCAGCTTCTTAGACAGGTCTGAAGCTTTCTTT.